The rows below give T cell receptor beta chains drawn from one sample of a study of cytomegalovirus exposure and HLA in healthy donors. Produced via immunoSEQ multiplex PCR; TCRdb's table is partial and in-frame only. The data contain 82,000 or so clones, around 76% of them singletons. The sample comprised PBMCs. The receptors shown here come from a woman aged 45 to 65 in good health and CMV-seropositive. Both conserved end residues are part of each CDR3. Rows may omit the clone size; those that give it use once, few, many or a size class.

length | V | size | CDR3
11 | TRBV20-1 | . | CSARGRERAFF
14 | TRBV6-1 | . | CASIRQGLNQPQHF
12 | TRBV10-2 | . | CATSLNTGELFF
19 | TRBV21-1 | once | CASSKAAKRVGGGNQPQHF
14 | TRBV5-1 | few | CASSPDSGTGELFF
13 | TRBV7-7 | . | CASSLVAGDTQYF
18 | TRBV18 | . | CASSPLSDSFTSTDTQYF
15 | TRBV5-4 | few | CASKPGQLITDTQYF
16 | TRBV11-2 | . | CASSLDFAGLSDTQYF
15 | TRBV5-1 | . | CASSWGDRGAYEQYF
17 | TRBV19 | . | CASSTGTALIIRYGYTF
15 | TRBV19 | . | CASSRDRAYNQPQHF
15 | TRBV6-1 | . | CASGPRAGLYNEQFF
14 | TRBV27 | . | CASSLSRGTNEQYF
14 | TRBV30 | once | CAWGRDRGAFGYTF
14 | TRBV9 | . | CASSARDIAYEQYF
16 | TRBV27 | once | CASSSVTGTGLLALHF
12 | TRBV7-9 | . | CASSSDYDTQYF
14 | TRBV29-1 | . | CSVCRDRLADTQYF
15 | TRBV2 | . | CASSASGTSGNEQYF
13 | TRBV9 | . | CASSSRDLYGYTF
15 | TRBV6-6 | . | CASSYTGTGTQPQHF
13 | TRBV28 | . | CASLEDSNQPQHF
11 | TRBV10-2 | . | CASVRGTEAFF
16 | TRBV5-3 | . | CARSLSGTDENTEAFF
15 | TRBV6-1 | . | CASSVSTSGSYEQYF
14 | TRBV2 | once | CASSDSGGYYEQYF
15 | TRBV19 | . | CASSTLAGGSYEQYF
16 | TRBV27 | few | CASSLSPGSNNQPQHF